Listed here are 17 T cell receptor beta chains from one sample, sequenced in a study of cytomegalovirus exposure and HLA in healthy donors. The study ran its PCR with 60 Vbeta and 13 Jbeta primers. Using immunoSEQ multiplex PCR, the repertoire was profiled, and TCRdb retains in-frame clones only, with some absent. In the table there are more than 95,000 clones, 9% to 10% of which are singletons. The sequenced sample was PBMCs. The receptors shown here come from a man aged 25-40 years in good health and CMV-seronegative.

The gene calls are TRBV9 and TRBJ2-6; TRBD1 is a possible D gene (5 bases). CDR3 length: 17 residues. Germline CDR1 SGDLS, CDR2 YYNGEE. Trimming removed 4 bases from V and 2 bases from J, with 16 bases in between. CDR3 region: CASSTRTSPTGANVLTF. CDR3 DNA: TGTGCCAGCAGCACCCGGACAAGCCCGACTGGGGCCAACGTCCTGACTTTC.

This clone was recorded a few times. CDR3 sequence reads: CASSQGGALPVQYF. CDR3 DNA sequence: TGCGCCAGCAGCCAAGGAGGTGCCCTTCCGGTCCAGTACTTC. The chain combines TRBV4-1 with TRBJ2-5; the D is unclear. This CDR3 has 14 amino acids. The germline V gene has CDR1 MGHRA and CDR2 YSYEKL. Between the trimmed V and J ends, which lost 1 base and 10 bases, there was a span of 16 bases.

This clone was recorded a few times. The CDR3: CASSSAGRNYGYTF. In DNA form, the CDR3 reads TGTGCCAGCAGTTCGGCCGGGAGGAACTATGGCTACACCTTC. The chain is built from TRBV6-6 and TRBJ1-2; D not resolved. Germline values: CDR1 MNHNY, CDR2 SVGAGI (reference sequence). Trimming cost V 4 bases and J 2 bases, with 11 bases left between them. CDR3 size: 14 residues.

This clone was picked up a small number of times. The chain has TRBV5-1 and TRBJ2-1, with unresolved D. Deletions cut 1 base from V and 0 bases from J, with 8 bases between. The CDR3 contains 15 residues. Germline V gene sequence: CDR1 SGHRS, CDR2 YFSETQ. In DNA form, the CDR3 reads TGCGCCAGCAGCTTGTCATCGAGCTCCTACAATGAGCAGTTCTTC. Amino acids: CASSLSSSSYNEQFF.

Only one count was recorded for this clone. The chain has TRBV27 and TRBJ2-5; D possibly corresponds to TRBD1 (6 bases). V was cut by 5 bases and J by 5 bases, with 18 bases left in between. The germline V gene encodes CDR1 MNHEY and CDR2 SMNVEV (reference sequence). CDR3 length: 15 amino acids. The CDR3 coding sequence is TGTGCCAGCAGTATGAACAGGGTTTTTCGGGAGACCCAGTACTTC. Its protein is CASSMNRVFRETQYF.

The J gene is TRBJ2-5, the V gene TRBV4-1; D is possibly TRBD1 (6 bases). V was trimmed by 0 bases and J by 5 bases, leaving 16 bases between them. The germline CDR1 and CDR2 sequences are MGHRA and YSYEKL. The CDR3 has 16 residues. For the CDR3, the DNA is TGCGCCAGCAGCCAAGATCCCCCAGGGGTGGGGGAGACCCAGTACTTC. It yields the protein CASSQDPPGVGETQYF.

The chain carries TRBV5-1 and TRBJ1-1, with D possibly TRBD1 on 5 matching bases. This CDR3 has 14 residues. Germline-derived CDR1 and CDR2 are SGHRS and YFSETQ. V was cut by 4 bases and J by 1 base, with 11 bases left in between. Here the CDR3 reads CASSLQAQNTEAFF. The DNA of the CDR3 is TGCGCCAGCAGCCTACAGGCGCAGAACACTGAAGCTTTCTTT.

The table lists this clone with a few counts. This chain uses TRBV6-5 with TRBJ1-1; 7 bases line up with TRBD1. Germline V lookup: CDR1 MNHEY, CDR2 SVGAGI. Trimming removed 6 bases from V and 4 bases from J; junction bases left unmatched: 8. The CDR3 contains 14 residues. CDR3 loop: CASRRGRGVTEAFF. For the CDR3, the DNA is TGTGCCAGCAGGAGGGGGCGAGGAGTCACTGAAGCTTTCTTT.

V is TRBV28 and J is TRBJ2-7; 14 nucleotides align to TRBD2. The V segment lost 5 bases and the J segment 6 bases; nucleotides outside the gene matches: 9. Per germline, CDR1 MDHEN and CDR2 SYDVKM. The CDR3 has 16 amino acids. CDR3 in DNA: TGTGCCAGCAGTGATTATGGGACTAGCGGGAGTGGCGAGCAGTACTTC. This translates into CASSDYGTSGSGEQYF.

This chain connects TRBV10-3 to TRBJ2-3; the match to TRBD2 covers 8 bases. Germline V CDR1 and CDR2: ENHRY, SYGVKD. This CDR3 region has 16 residues. The junction had 6 bases not matched to a gene; V was cut back by 3 bases and J by 1 base. CDR3 bases: TGTGCCATCAGTGACGCCAGCGGGGGAGGCACAGATACGCAGTATTTT. Protein product: CAISDASGGGTDTQYF.

V and J are TRBV15 and TRBJ2-1, with 9 bases matching TRBD2. Germline V gene data show CDR1 as LNHNV and CDR2 as YYDKDF (reference sequence). The CDR3 consists of 16 residues. With 5 bases clipped from V and 2 bases from J, the junction kept 7 bases outside the gene matches. In DNA, the CDR3 is TGTGCCACCAGCGACCGCGGGGGGGCCGCCTACAATGAGCAGTTCTTC. Its translation is CATSDRGGAAYNEQFF.

The rearrangement links TRBV6-6 to TRBJ2-7; 9 bases are a match to TRBD1. CDR3 size: 14 residues. Germline CDR1 and CDR2: MNHNY and SVGAGI (reference sequence). The V segment lost 6 bases and the J segment 2 bases; nucleotides outside the gene matches: 5. CDR3 sequence: CASSPGTGPYEQYF. The CDR3 bases are TGTGCCAGCAGCCCTGGGACAGGGCCCTACGAGCAGTACTTC.

This clone was observed a few times. The chain recombines TRBV7-8 with TRBJ2-5; D uncertain. V dropped 5 bases and J dropped 5 bases, with 6 bases sitting between them. Germline V gene data show CDR1 as SGHVS and CDR2 as FQNEAQ. The CDR3 consists of 11 residues. The CDR3 sequence: CASSLAETQYF. Here the CDR3 DNA reads TGTGCCAGCAGCCTTGCGGAGACCCAGTACTTC.

This clone was seen a handful of times. The chain combines TRBV4-1 with TRBJ2-2; D uncertain. The CDR3 sequence is 15 residues long. V shed 4 bases and J shed 0 bases, with 9 bases lying between them. From germline, CDR1 is MGHRA and CDR2 YSYEKL. Here the CDR3 DNA reads TGCGCCAGCAGCCGGCGGCTTTCGAACACCGGGGAGCTGTTTTTT. Protein product: CASSRRLSNTGELFF.

The chain combines TRBV30 with TRBJ2-2; a weak D match, TRBD2 (5 bases). Germline-derived CDR1 and CDR2 are GTSNPN and SVGIG (reference sequence). V lost 0 bases to trimming and J lost 2 bases, with 7 bases between them. The CDR3 is 14 amino acids. This CDR3 reads CAWSVLGNTGELFF. For the CDR3, the DNA is TGTGCCTGGAGTGTACTAGGAAACACCGGGGAGCTGTTTTTT.

The V call is TRBV7-9, the J call TRBJ2-5; the match to TRBD2 covers 9 bases. Germline lookup yields CDR1 SEHNR and CDR2 FQNEAQ (reference sequence). V gave up 8 bases and J gave up 0 bases; unmatched junction bases: 4. The CDR3 length is 14 residues. CDR3 sequence: CASSTSGHQETQYF. CDR3 DNA sequence: TGTGCCAGCTCGACTAGCGGCCACCAAGAGACCCAGTACTTC.

CDR3 sequence: CASSLGQNLSGNTIYF. The CDR3 nucleotides are TGTGCCAGCAGCTTGGGGCAGAACCTCTCTGGAAACACCATATATTTT. The chain has TRBV5-7 and TRBJ1-3, with D unclear. TRBV5-7 is an ORF; its function is uncertain. The CDR3 is made up of 16 amino acids. V was trimmed by 0 bases and J by 0 bases, leaving 10 bases between them.